This TCR beta chain was found in a study of blood T cell repertoires in COVID-19. The authors' processing: Amplified reference gene primers provided the basis for estimating nucleated cell counts. The method was immunoSEQ multiplex PCR; TCRdb's version includes in-frame clones alone and lacks a portion of them. V, J and clone size are those of that table, while D and trimming were read from the DNA. The table has roughly 100,000 clones, more than 70% seen once. Trimming at V came to 1 base and at J to 7 bases, leaving 4 bases not matched to a gene. This CDR3 has 16 amino acids. The germline V gene encodes CDR1 SGHNT and CDR2 YYREEE (reference sequence).

Sequenced sample: peripheral blood. This TCR was sampled from a woman aged 60-70 years with acute or convalescent COVID-19. The chain links TRBV5-4 to TRBJ2-1; 14 bases match TRBD2. CDR3 residues: CASSLFRTSGRNEQFF. In nucleotides, the CDR3 is TGTGCCAGCAGCTTGTTCCGGACTAGCGGGAGGAATGAGCAGTTCTTC.